This section outlines one T cell receptor beta chain sequence together with its context. Authors' analysis steps: Estimation of nucleated cell counts relied on the amplification of reference gene primers. Profiled with immunoSEQ multiplex PCR; TCRdb holds only in-frame clones, not every one. That table furnishes V, J and clone size, whereas the DNA furnished D and trimming. The sample lists around 70,000 clones, about nine tenths occurring once. J lost 0 bases, V lost 0 bases, and 7 bases had no gene match. This CDR3 comprises 18 residues. The V gene's germline CDR1 is LNHDA and CDR2 SQIVND (reference sequence). These data come from a study of blood T cell repertoires in COVID-19. As for the study in general: Donors in the United States, Italy and Spain gave samples during acute or convalescent COVID-19. T cells, B-cell-depleted T cells, or PBMCs provided the cDNA or gDNA that served as material.

The sample was peripheral blood. This clonotype was obtained from a woman under 30 with acute or convalescent COVID-19. This chain links TRBV19 with TRBJ1-5; 8 bases are a match to TRBD1. The CDR3 nucleotides are TGTGCCAGTAGTATAGATCACAGGGGGAGGGATAGCAATCAGCCCCAGCATTTT. Amino acid sequence: CASSIDHRGRDSNQPQHF.